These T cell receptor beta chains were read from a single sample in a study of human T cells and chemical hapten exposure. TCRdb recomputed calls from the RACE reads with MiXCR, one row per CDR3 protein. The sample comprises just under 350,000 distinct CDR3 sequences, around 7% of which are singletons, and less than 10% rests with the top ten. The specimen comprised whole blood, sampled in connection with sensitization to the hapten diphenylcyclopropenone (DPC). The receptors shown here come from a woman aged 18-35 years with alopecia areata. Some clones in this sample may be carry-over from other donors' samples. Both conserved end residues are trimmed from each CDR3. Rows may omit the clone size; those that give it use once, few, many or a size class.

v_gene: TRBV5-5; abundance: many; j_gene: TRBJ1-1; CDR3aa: ASSLLAPSNTEAF
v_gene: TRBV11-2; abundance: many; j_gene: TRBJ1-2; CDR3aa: ASSSLGSTAVYGYT
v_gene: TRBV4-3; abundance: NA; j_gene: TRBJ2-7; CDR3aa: ASSQDQTLGSYEQY
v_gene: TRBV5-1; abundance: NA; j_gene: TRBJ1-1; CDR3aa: ASSVAGVTEAF
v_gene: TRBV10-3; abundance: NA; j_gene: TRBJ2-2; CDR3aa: AISDLGDRPPNTGELF
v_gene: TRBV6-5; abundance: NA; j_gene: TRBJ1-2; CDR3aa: ASSSGGTHSNYGYT
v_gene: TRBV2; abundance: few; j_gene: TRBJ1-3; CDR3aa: ASSEAGQRGN
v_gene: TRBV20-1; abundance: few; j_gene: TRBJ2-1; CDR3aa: SARRSYNEQF
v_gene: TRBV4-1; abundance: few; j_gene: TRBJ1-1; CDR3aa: ASSQIGVMNTEAF
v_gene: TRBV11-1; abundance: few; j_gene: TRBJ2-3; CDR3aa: ASSLAWGAGTDTQY
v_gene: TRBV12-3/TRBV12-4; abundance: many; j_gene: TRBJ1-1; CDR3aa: ASSDRGHTEAF
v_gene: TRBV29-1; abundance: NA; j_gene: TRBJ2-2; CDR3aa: SFGTPNTGELF
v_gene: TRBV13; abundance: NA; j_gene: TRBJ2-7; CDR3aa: ASSSGYGTGPSYEQY
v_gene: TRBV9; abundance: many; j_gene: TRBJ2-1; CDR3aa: ASSASLDGSSYNEQF
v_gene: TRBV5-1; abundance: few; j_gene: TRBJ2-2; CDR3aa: ASSLALGGTGELF
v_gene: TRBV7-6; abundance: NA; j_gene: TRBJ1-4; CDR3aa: ASSLGTTPEKLF
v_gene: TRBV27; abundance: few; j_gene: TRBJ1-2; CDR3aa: ASSLLRTEGNYGYT
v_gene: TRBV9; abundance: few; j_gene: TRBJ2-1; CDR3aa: ASSAGGLAAYNEQF
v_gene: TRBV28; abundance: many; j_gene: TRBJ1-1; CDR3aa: ASSLWTGPEAF
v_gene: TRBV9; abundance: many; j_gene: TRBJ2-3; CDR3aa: AAGNTQY
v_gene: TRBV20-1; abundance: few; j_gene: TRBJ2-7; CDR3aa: SATYREDEQY
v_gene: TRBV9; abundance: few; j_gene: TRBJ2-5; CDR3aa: ASTTTPEGTQY
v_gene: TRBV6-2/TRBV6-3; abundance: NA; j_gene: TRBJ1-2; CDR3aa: ASSYNINYGYT
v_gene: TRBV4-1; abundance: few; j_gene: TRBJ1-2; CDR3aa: ASSRDGQGNYGYT
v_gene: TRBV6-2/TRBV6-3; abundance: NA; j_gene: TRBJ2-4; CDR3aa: ASRSTVTAKNIQY
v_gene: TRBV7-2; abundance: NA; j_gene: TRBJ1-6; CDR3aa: ASSLQRTHTLGPYSPLH
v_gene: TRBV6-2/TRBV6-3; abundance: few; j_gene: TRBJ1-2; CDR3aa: ASRLGQGSNYGYT
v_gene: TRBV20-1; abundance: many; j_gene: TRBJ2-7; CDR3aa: SARSLSGVFGEQY
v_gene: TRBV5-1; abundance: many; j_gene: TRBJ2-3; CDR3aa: ASSLRDAWPTDTQY
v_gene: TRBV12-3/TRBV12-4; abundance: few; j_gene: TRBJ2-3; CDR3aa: ASSLKARVGADTQY
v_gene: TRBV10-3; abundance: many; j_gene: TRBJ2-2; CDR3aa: AISDTGRNTGELF
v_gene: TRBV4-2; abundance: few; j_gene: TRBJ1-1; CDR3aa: ASSRRPGQRNTEAF
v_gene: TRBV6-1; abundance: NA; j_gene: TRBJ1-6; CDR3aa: AILPRGLYNSPLH
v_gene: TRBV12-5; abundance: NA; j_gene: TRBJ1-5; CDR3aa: ASGQYGTPYQPQH
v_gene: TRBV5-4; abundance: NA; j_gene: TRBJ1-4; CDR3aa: ASSYAWDEKLF
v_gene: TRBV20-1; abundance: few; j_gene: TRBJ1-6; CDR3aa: SARDGGTNSPLH
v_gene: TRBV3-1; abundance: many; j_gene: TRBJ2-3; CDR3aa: ASSQGPGGRTDTQY
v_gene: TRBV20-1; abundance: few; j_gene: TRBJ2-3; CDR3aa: SAHGTSPTDTQY
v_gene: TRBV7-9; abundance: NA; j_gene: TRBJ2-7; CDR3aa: ASSPPTYEQY
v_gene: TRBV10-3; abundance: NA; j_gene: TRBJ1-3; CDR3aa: AINDGSSGNTIH
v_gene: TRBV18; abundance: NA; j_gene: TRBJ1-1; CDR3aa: AISLSPGQRPNTEAF
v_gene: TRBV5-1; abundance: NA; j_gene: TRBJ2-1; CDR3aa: ASSLDTGGAGNNEQF
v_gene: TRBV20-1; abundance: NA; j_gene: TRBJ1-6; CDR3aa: SAISSYNSPLH
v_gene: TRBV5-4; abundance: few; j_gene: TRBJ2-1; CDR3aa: ASRDVPEGGASNSQF
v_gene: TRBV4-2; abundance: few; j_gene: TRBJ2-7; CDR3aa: ASSQGTGWYEQY
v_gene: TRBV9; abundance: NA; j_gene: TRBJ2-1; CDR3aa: ASSRSGGVYNEQF
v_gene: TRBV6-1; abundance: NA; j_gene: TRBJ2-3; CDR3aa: ASSLLAGGTSTDTQY
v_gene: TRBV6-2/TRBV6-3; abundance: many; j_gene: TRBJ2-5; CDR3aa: ASSLMYQETQY
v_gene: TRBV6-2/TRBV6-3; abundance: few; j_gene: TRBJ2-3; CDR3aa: ASSFGHLAGTQY
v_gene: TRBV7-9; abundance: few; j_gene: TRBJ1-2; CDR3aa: ASSPSLGGANYGYT
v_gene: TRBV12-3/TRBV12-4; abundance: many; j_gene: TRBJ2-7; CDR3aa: ASSSTDKYEQY
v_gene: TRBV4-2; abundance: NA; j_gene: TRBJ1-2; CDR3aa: ASSFRSGQGAPNYGYT
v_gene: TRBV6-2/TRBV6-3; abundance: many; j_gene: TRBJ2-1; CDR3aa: ASSIYNEQF
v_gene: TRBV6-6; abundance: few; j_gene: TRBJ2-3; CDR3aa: AGGGGKNTDTQY
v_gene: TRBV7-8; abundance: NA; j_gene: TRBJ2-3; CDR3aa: ASSLAGVSSTDTQY
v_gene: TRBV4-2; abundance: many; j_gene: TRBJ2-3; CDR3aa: ASSQETAPSTDTQY
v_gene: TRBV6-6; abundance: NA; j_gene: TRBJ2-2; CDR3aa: ASSPLTSGGAGTGELF
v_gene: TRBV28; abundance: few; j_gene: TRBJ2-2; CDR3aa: ASKDYSYTGELF
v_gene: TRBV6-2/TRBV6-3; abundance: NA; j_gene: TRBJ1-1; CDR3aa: ASSHGMTTEAF
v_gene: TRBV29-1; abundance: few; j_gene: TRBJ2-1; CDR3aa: SAGGAAYNEQF